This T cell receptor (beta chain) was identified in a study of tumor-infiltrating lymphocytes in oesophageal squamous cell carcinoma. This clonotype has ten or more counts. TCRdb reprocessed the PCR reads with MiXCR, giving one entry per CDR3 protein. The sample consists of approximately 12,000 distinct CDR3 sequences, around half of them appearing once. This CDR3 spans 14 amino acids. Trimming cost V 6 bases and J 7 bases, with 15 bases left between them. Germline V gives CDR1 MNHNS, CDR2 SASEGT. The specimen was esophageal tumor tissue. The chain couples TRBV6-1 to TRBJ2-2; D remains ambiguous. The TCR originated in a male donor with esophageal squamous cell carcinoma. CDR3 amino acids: CASSDEWVSGELFF. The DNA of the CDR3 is TGTGCCAGCAGCGACGAGTGGGTCAGCGGGGAGCTGTTTTTT.